What follows are 20 T cell receptor beta chains derived from one specimen sequenced in a study of molecular identifiers for immune sequencing clone quantification. Each CDR3 protein gets one entry after TCRdb re-called the PCR reads with MiXCR. The sample records some 320,000 distinct CDR3 sequences, 24% being singletons. Sample: naive CD8+ T cells from blood, with Jurkat cell RNA spiked in. Subset given: FACS-sorted CD8+CD4-CCR7+CD45RA+ naive T cells. The receptors come from a human donor in good health. Some libraries in this study had Jurkat cell RNA spiked in.

As concerns this clonotype: A much larger clone sits a single nucleotide away, making a read error possible. The CDR3 does not end in the conserved phenylalanine or tryptophan, so this is likely a read error. This CDR3 reads CASSIGAGRSEQYL. DNA for the CDR3: TGTGCCAGTAGTATCGGGGCAGGAAGAAGCGAGCAGTACCTC. The chain employs TRBV19 and TRBJ2-7; the D gene could be TRBD1 or TRBD2 (5 bases each). The CDR3 extends over 14 amino acids. V was shortened by 3 bases and J by 6 bases, with 15 bases between the two germline ends. Germline loops: CDR1 LNHDA, CDR2 SQIVND (reference sequence).

Details on this clonotype: At one of its ends the junction is not consistent with the germline gene, which may arise from a read error. The V and J genes are TRBV3-1 and TRBJ2-2; 8 bases align to TRBD2. The CDR3 totals 15 residues. The germline V gene has CDR1 LGHDT and CDR2 YNNKEL (reference sequence). This CDR3 reads CASSHVSGNTGELVF. CDR3 DNA sequence: TGTGCCAGCAGCCATGTTAGCGGGAACACCGGGGAGCTGGTTTTT.

This clonotype was picked up a small number of times. In DNA form, the CDR3 reads TGTGCCAGCAGCTCGACTAGCGGGGGCACAGATACGCAGTATTTT. This codes for CASSSTSGGTDTQYF. This chain links TRBV7-9 with TRBJ2-3, with 11 bases fitting TRBD2. This CDR3 is 15 amino acids long. With 4 bases clipped from V and 1 base from J, the junction kept 1 base outside the gene matches. Germline V CDR1 and CDR2: SEHNR, FQNEAQ (reference sequence).

In the case of this clonotype: This may come from a read error, since a much larger clone is one base off. This chain uses TRBV12-3 or TRBV12-4 with TRBJ1-1; 8 positions agree with TRBD1. The CDR3 has 14 residues. CDR3 DNA: TGTGCCAGCAGTACCGGGACAGGAGGCACTGGAGCTTTCTTT. Its protein product is CASSTGTGGTGAFF.

There are a few counts of this clonotype. The chain joins TRBV20-1 to TRBJ2-2; 7 bases align to TRBD1. In germline, CDR1 is DFQATT, CDR2 SNEGSKA (reference sequence). This CDR3 is 14 amino acids long. The V segment lost 3 bases and the J segment 4 bases; nucleotides outside the gene matches: 5. CDR3 nucleotide sequence: TGCAGTGCTAGGGAGGACAGGTCCACCGGGGAGCTGTTTTTT. Encoded protein: CSAREDRSTGELFF.

The sample holds many counts of this clonotype. The CDR3: CASSFPGGFEQFF. The DNA for the CDR3 is TGTGCCAGCAGCTTTCCAGGGGGATTTGAGCAGTTCTTC. The chain couples TRBV11-2 to TRBJ2-1; 7 bases align to TRBD1. Germline-derived CDR1 and CDR2 are SGHAT and FQNNGV. The length of the CDR3 is 13 residues. V dropped 3 bases and J dropped 9; count of bases not matched to a gene: 5. The variable domain in full, with the rest retrieved from reference TRBV11-2 and TRBJ2-1, is EAGVAQSPRYKIIEKRQSVAFWCNPISGHATLYWYQQILGQGPKLLIQFQNNGVVDDSQLPKDRFSAERLKGVDSTLKIQPAKLEDSAVYLCASSFPGGFEQFFGPGTRLTVL.

In its sample, this clonotype was seen a few times. The chain links TRBV10-3 to TRBJ2-2; D gene ambiguous. The length of the CDR3 is 13 residues. Trimming took off 3 bases at V and 3 bases at J, with 5 bases between the two ends. Germline CDR1 ENHRY, CDR2 SYGVKD. Here the CDR3 reads CAISDEYTGELFF. CDR3 DNA sequence: TGTGCCATCAGTGATGAATACACCGGGGAGCTGTTTTTT.

This clonotype occurred many times. This chain joins TRBV6-2 or TRBV6-3 and TRBJ1-5; no firm D call. This CDR3 is built from 15 residues. CDR1 MNHEY and CDR2 SVGEGT come from the germline V gene. V was trimmed by 0 bases and J by 4 bases, leaving 10 bases between them. CDR3 in amino acids: CASSYSIGENQPQHF. The CDR3 DNA reads TGTGCCAGCAGTTACTCGATCGGGGAGAATCAGCCCCAGCATTTT.

V gene TRBV15 combines with J gene TRBJ1-5; D not resolved. Trimming removed 5 bases at V and 9 bases at J, with 23 bases between. The CDR3 runs 16 residues. Germline loops: CDR1 LNHNV, CDR2 YYDKDF (reference sequence). CDR3 bases: TGTGCCACCAGCGGCTTCGGGCCGACCACCGGTGGGCCCCAGCATTTT. It translates to CATSGFGPTTGGPQHF.

The CDR3 reads CASSELWVPRDTDTQYF. DNA of the CDR3: TGTGCCAGCAGTGAACTTTGGGTCCCGCGAGACACAGATACGCAGTATTTT. The gene calls are TRBV2 and TRBJ2-3; D gene unclear. Trimming left V 2 bases short and J 2 bases short, with 17 bases between. The CDR3 covers 17 residues. Germline CDR1 reads SNHLY; CDR2 reads FYNNEI.

Only a few counts were recorded for this clonotype. CDR3 DNA: TGTGCCAGCAGTTTAAGGCGGGAGCGGGGCGGGGAGCTGTTTTTT. Translated, it gives CASSLRRERGGELFF. V gene TRBV12-3 or TRBV12-4 combines with J gene TRBJ2-2, with 7 bases lining up with TRBD2. The junction had 7 bases not matched to a gene; V was cut back by 2 bases and J by 7 bases. The length of the CDR3 is 15 residues.

Notes on this clonotype: A much larger clone is a single base away; this may be a read error. The chain joins TRBV2 to TRBJ2-3, with 7 bases identical to TRBD1. This CDR3 is 17 amino acids long. Germline values: CDR1 SNHLY, CDR2 FYNNEI. The DNA of the CDR3 is TGTGTCAGCAGTGAATCCCGACAGGGAGCAAGAACAGATACGCAGTATTTT. Translated, it gives CVSSESRQGARTDTQYF. Complete variable domain (other parts from reference TRBV2 and TRBJ2-3): EPEVTQTPSHQVTQMGQEVILRCVPISNHLYFYWYRQILGQKVEFLVSFYNNEISEKSEIFDDQFSVERPDGSNFTLKIRSTKLEDSAMYFCVSSESRQGARTDTQYFGPGTRLTVL.

Concerning this clonotype itself: This may arise from a read error, as a much more abundant clone is one base away. The chain has TRBV27 and TRBJ1-1, with 7 bases lining up with TRBD1. Germline values: CDR1 MNHEY, CDR2 SMNVEV (reference sequence). This CDR3 region has 14 residues. V shed 6 bases, J shed 5 bases, and the junction held 9 bases outside the gene matches. The chain's CDR3 is CASRTQGQGTEAFF. In DNA form, the CDR3 reads TGTGCCAGCAGGACACAGGGGCAGGGGACTGAAGCTTTCTTT.

On this clonotype: This may be a read error: a much more frequent sequence differs by one nucleotide. The rearrangement joins TRBV28 to TRBJ2-7, with 8 bases fitting TRBD2. Germline lookup yields CDR1 MDHEN and CDR2 SYDVKM. V dropped 6 bases and J dropped 9; count of bases not matched to a gene: 13. This CDR3 is built from 14 residues. CDR3 nucleotides: TGTGCCAGCAGCCTCCGGGAGGGTTTACTAGGGCAGTACTTC. The encoded protein is CASSLREGLLGQYF. The full variable domain, in which reference TRBV28 and TRBJ2-7 provide the parts outside the CDR3, is DVKVTQSSRYLVKRTGEKVFLECVQDMDHENMFWYRQDPGLGLRLIYFSYDVKMKEKGDIPEGYSVSREKKERFSLILESASTNQTSMYLCASSLREGLLGQYFGPGTRLTVT.

This clonotype came up many times. The V and J genes are TRBV6-2 or TRBV6-3 and TRBJ2-7; the D is unclear. The CDR3 has 12 residues. Trimming removed 2 bases at V and 3 bases at J, with 5 bases between. Germline V gives CDR1 MNHEY, CDR2 SVGEGT. The CDR3 protein is CASSYPGYEQYF. The CDR3 nucleotides are TGTGCCAGCAGTTACCCAGGCTACGAGCAGTACTTC.

This clonotype was counted at least ten times. The chain employs TRBV7-9 and TRBJ1-1; D might be TRBD1 (5 bases). CDR3 length: 17 amino acids. Germline V gene data show CDR1 as SEHNR and CDR2 as FQNEAQ (reference sequence). V was pared by 4 bases and J by 6 bases, with 24 bases between. CDR3 nucleotides: TGTGCCAGCAGCTCCAGCTTTGTCAGGGAAACCTTCCCTGAAGCTTTCTTT. Residues: CASSSSFVRETFPEAFF.

The sample holds a few counts of this clonotype. The chain carries TRBV4-1 and TRBJ2-3, with 7 bases lining up with TRBD2. The V gene's germline CDR1 is MGHRA and CDR2 YSYEKL. This CDR3 region has 17 residues. Germline trimming cut 4 bases from V and 4 bases from J; bases unmatched to any gene: 14. In DNA form, the CDR3 reads TGCGCCAGCAGCCGCATCGATAGAGCGGGGAACCCAGATACGCAGTATTTT. It is translated as CASSRIDRAGNPDTQYF.

Note on this clonotype: The junction departs from the called germline gene at one end, perhaps through a read error. This chain links TRBV12-3 or TRBV12-4 with TRBJ1-1, with D maybe TRBD1 (5 bases). The CDR3 has 13 amino acids. The CDR3 spells CASSFRGYTKAFF. In nucleotides, the CDR3 is TGTGCCAGCAGTTTTCGGGGGTACACTAAAGCTTTCTTT.

Regarding this clonotype: Since no conserved phenylalanine or tryptophan closes the CDR3, a read error is the likely cause. The chain couples TRBV5-6 to TRBJ2-3, with D unresolved. Germline V gives CDR1 SGHDT, CDR2 YYEEEE. This CDR3 region has 15 residues. V shed 0 bases and J shed 5 bases, with 13 bases lying between them. The CDR3 here is CASSLVRAAEDTQYL. The CDR3 DNA reads as TGTGCCAGCAGCTTGGTAAGAGCCGCCGAAGATACGCAGTATCTT.

The chain carries TRBV4-1 and TRBJ2-7, with a weak D call TRBD1 (6 bases). This CDR3 comprises 14 residues. In germline, CDR1 is MGHRA, CDR2 YSYEKL. V lost 4 bases and J lost 0, with 10 bases in between. For the CDR3, the DNA is TGCGCCAGCAGCCCGGGGACAATCTCCTACGAGCAGTACTTC. Translation gives CASSPGTISYEQYF.